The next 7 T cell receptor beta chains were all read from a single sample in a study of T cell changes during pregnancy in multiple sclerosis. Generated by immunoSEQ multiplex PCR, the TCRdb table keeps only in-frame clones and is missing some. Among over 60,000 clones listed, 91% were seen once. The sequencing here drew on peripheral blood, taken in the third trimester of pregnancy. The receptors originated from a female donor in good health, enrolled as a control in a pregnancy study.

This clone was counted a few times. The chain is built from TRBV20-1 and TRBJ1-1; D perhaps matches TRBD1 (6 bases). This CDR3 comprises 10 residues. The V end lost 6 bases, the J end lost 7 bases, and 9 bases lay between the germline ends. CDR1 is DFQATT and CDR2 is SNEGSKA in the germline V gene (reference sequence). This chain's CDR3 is CSAGQLEAFF. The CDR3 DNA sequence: TGCAGTGCCGGACAGCTTGAAGCTTTCTTT.

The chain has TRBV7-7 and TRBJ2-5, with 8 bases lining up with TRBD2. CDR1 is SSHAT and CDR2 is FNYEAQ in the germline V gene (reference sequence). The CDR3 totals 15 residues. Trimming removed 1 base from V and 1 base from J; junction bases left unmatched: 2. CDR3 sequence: CASSLVAGPQETQYF. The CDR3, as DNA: TGTGCCAGCAGCTTAGTAGCGGGGCCCCAAGAGACCCAGTACTTC.

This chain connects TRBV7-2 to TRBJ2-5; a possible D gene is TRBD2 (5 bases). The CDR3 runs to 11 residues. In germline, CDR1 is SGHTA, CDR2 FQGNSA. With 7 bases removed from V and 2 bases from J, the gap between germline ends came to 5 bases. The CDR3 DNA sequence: TGTGCCAGCACGGGACAAGAGACCCAGTACTTC. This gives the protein CASTGQETQYF.

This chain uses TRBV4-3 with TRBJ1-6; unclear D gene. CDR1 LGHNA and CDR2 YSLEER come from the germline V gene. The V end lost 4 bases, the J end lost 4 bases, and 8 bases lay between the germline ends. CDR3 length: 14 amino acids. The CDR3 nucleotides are TGCGCCAGCAGCCCGACTCTGTATAATTCACCCCTCCACTTT. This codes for CASSPTLYNSPLHF.

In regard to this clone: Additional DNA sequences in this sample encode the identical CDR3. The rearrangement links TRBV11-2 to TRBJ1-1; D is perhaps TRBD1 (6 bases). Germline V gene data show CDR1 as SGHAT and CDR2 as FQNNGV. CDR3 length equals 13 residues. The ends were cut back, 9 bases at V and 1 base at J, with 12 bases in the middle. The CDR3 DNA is TGTGCCAGTAGCCTGGGACAGAACACTGAAGCTTTCTTT. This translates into CASSLGQNTEAFF.

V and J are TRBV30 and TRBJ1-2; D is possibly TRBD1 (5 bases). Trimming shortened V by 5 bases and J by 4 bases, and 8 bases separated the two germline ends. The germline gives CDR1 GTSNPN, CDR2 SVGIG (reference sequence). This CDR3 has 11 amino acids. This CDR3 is CAWFRVYGYTF. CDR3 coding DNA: TGTGCCTGGTTCAGGGTCTATGGCTACACCTTC.

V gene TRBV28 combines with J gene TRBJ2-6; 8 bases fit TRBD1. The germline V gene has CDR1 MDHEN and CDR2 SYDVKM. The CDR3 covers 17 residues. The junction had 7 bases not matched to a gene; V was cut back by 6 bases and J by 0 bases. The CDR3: CASRTGTGLSGANVLTF. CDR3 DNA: TGTGCCAGCAGGACCGGGACAGGTCTCTCTGGGGCCAACGTCCTGACTTTC.